The 30 T cell receptor beta chains presented below share a single source sample, sequenced in a study of T cell responses to AZD1222 COVID-19 vaccine. The data were produced by immunoSEQ multiplex PCR, yet TCRdb's version contains in-frame clones alone and is incomplete. The sample lists 150,000 or so clones; roughly 90% were seen once. The material was peripheral blood, obtained on day 0 of AZD1222 vaccination. The receptor source for this set is an adult in good health.

This chain connects TRBV11-2 to TRBJ1-2; a possible D gene is TRBD1 (6 bases). There are 15 residues in the CDR3. Per germline, CDR1 SGHAT and CDR2 FQNNGV. V was pared by 4 bases and J by 3 bases, with 15 bases between. The CDR3 sequence: CASSSWETGDYGYTF. In DNA form, the CDR3 reads TGTGCCAGCAGCTCATGGGAGACAGGAGACTATGGCTACACCTTC.

This chain joins TRBV19 and TRBJ1-4; the D is unclear. Germline assignment: CDR1 LNHDA and CDR2 SQIVND (reference sequence). V lost 5 bases to trimming and J lost 2 bases, with 12 bases between them. This CDR3 is built from 15 residues. The CDR3 reads CASSYSWATNEKLFF. Here the CDR3 DNA reads TGTGCCAGTAGTTATAGTTGGGCCACTAATGAAAAACTGTTTTTT.

V usage is TRBV2 and J usage is TRBJ1-5; no reliable D call. The V end lost 8 bases, the J end lost 5 bases, and 10 bases lay between the germline ends. Germline V CDR1 and CDR2: SNHLY, FYNNEI. This CDR3 region has 12 residues. CDR3 nucleotide sequence: TGTGCCAGCGGGGAGGGCTATCAGCCCCAGCATTTT. It yields the protein CASGEGYQPQHF. The full variable domain, completed using reference TRBV2 and TRBJ1-5, is EPEVTQTPSHQVTQMGQEVILRCVPISNHLYFYWYRQILGQKVEFLVSFYNNEISEKSEIFDDQFSVERPDGSNFTLKIRSTKLEDSAMYFCASGEGYQPQHFGDGTRLSIL.

The rearrangement joins TRBV14 to TRBJ2-1; TRBD2 aligns across 11 bases. Germline CDR1 SGHDN, CDR2 FVKESK. V trimming: 5 bases; J trimming: 7 bases; junction bases outside the gene matches: 7. The CDR3 consists of 15 residues. CDR3 region: CASSILAGGRNEQFF. The CDR3, as DNA: TGTGCCAGCAGCATCCTAGCGGGGGGCCGTAATGAGCAGTTCTTC.

The J gene is TRBJ1-5, the V gene TRBV14, with D unresolved. The ends were cut back, 3 bases at V and 4 bases at J, with 4 bases in the middle. The CDR3 has 12 residues. Germline CDR1 is SGHDN and CDR2 is FVKESK. In DNA, the CDR3 is TGTGCCAGCAGCCAGGGAAATCAGCCCCAGCATTTT. It encodes CASSQGNQPQHF.

The chain recombines TRBV7-2 with TRBJ2-2; D remains ambiguous. V was clipped by 0 bases and J by 6 bases, with 11 bases between them. CDR1 SGHTA and CDR2 FQGNSA come from the germline V gene. This CDR3 spans 15 amino acids. CDR3: CASSLAFTQAGELFF. CDR3 in DNA: TGTGCCAGCAGCTTAGCGTTCACGCAGGCCGGGGAGCTGTTTTTT.

As DNA, the CDR3 is TGCAGCTTCCAACAGGGAAACACTGAAGCTTTCTTT. Its translation: CSFQQGNTEAFF. The chain joins TRBV29-1 to TRBJ1-1, with D possibly matching TRBD1 (6 bases). The V gene lost 8 bases and the J gene lost 2 bases, with 12 bases spanning the gap. Germline-derived CDR1 and CDR2 are SQVTM and ANQGSEA. There are 12 residues in the CDR3.

The V call is TRBV19, the J call TRBJ2-5; weak D call: TRBD2 (6 bases). Between the trimmed V and J ends, which lost 7 bases and 4 bases, there was a span of 16 bases. CDR1 is LNHDA, CDR2 SQIVND, per germline (reference sequence). The CDR3 spans 14 residues. The CDR3 region has the DNA TGTGCCAGTACCGCGGGACGGACACGAGAGACCCAGTACTTC. This codes for CASTAGRTRETQYF.

The rearrangement links TRBV10-3 to TRBJ2-7; perhaps TRBD1 as D (6 bases). With 8 bases removed from V and 2 bases from J, the gap between germline ends came to 13 bases. Germline lookup yields CDR1 ENHRY and CDR2 SYGVKD. The CDR3 covers 13 residues. CDR3 in DNA: TGTGCCATCCAAGACAGGATTACCTACGAGCAGTACTTC. This gives the protein CAIQDRITYEQYF.

The chain recombines TRBV5-6 with TRBJ2-1; D call uncertain. CDR1 is SGHDT, CDR2 YYEEEE, per germline. CDR3 length: 13 amino acids. Trimming left V 4 bases short and J 4 bases short, with 9 bases between. The CDR3 protein is CASSPKLYNEQFF. CDR3 coding DNA: TGTGCCAGCAGCCCAAAACTTTACAATGAGCAGTTCTTC.

This chain links TRBV3-1 (or the pseudogene TRBV3-2) with TRBJ2-2; 8 bases match TRBD1. Germline loops: CDR1 LGHDT, CDR2 YNNKEL (reference sequence). CDR3 length: 15 amino acids. V shed 3 bases, J shed 3 bases, and the junction held 3 bases outside the gene matches. The CDR3: CASSQMTGDTGELFF. In nucleotides, the CDR3 is TGTGCCAGCAGCCAGATGACAGGGGACACCGGGGAGCTGTTTTTT.

This clone was seen only a few times. V is TRBV6-5 and J is TRBJ1-2, with TRBD1 identical over 9 bases. Trimming at V came to 7 bases and at J to 1 base, leaving 7 bases not matched to a gene. There are 15 residues in the CDR3. Germline CDR1 MNHEY, CDR2 SVGAGI. The CDR3 sequence is CASKFEDRGNYGYTF. CDR3 bases: TGTGCCAGCAAATTCGAGGACAGGGGTAACTATGGCTACACCTTC.

V is TRBV12-3 or TRBV12-4 and J is TRBJ1-2; D possibly corresponds to TRBD1 (6 bases). There are 13 residues in the CDR3. V lost 6 bases and J lost 5, with 13 bases in between. CDR3 in amino acids: CASSRTVEYGYTF. CDR3 DNA sequence: TGTGCCAGCAGCAGGACAGTAGAATATGGCTACACCTTC.

The chain employs TRBV5-1 and TRBJ2-1; D gene uncertain. The CDR3 has 12 residues. The V end lost 0 bases, the J end lost 6 bases, and 4 bases lay between the germline ends. Germline V gene data show CDR1 as SGHRS and CDR2 as YFSETQ. The CDR3 reads CASSLGFNEQFF. In nucleotides, the CDR3 is TGCGCCAGCAGCTTGGGGTTCAATGAGCAGTTCTTC.

This clone came up a few times. The chain has TRBV10-3 and TRBJ2-1; D tentatively fits TRBD1 or TRBD2 (5 bases each). Trimming cost V 5 bases and J 7 bases, with 15 bases left between them. The CDR3 length is 14 residues. In germline, CDR1 is ENHRY, CDR2 SYGVKD. The CDR3 is CAISPGTNRNEQFF. In DNA, the CDR3 is TGTGCCATCAGTCCCGGGACCAACAGGAATGAGCAGTTCTTC.

The gene calls are TRBV6-2 or TRBV6-3 and TRBJ1-2, with D uncertain. Germline V gene data show CDR1 as MNHEY and CDR2 as SVGEGT. The CDR3 is made up of 12 amino acids. Trimming took 4 bases from V and 3 from J, leaving 6 bases between them. The CDR3 here is CASSWLDYGYTF. The CDR3 DNA follows: TGTGCCAGCAGTTGGTTGGACTATGGCTACACCTTC.

This rearrangement joins TRBV3-1 (or the pseudogene TRBV3-2) to TRBJ2-2; TRBD2 matches 11 bases. The germline V gene encodes CDR1 LGHDT and CDR2 YNNKEL (reference sequence). The CDR3 is made up of 15 amino acids. V lost 6 bases to trimming and J lost 5 bases; unmatched junction nucleotides: 5. CDR3 loop: CASSLAGGWTGELFF. CDR3 DNA: TGTGCCAGCAGTCTAGCGGGGGGATGGACCGGGGAGCTGTTTTTT.

V is TRBV14 and J is TRBJ1-1; D gene unclear. Germline V lookup: CDR1 SGHDN, CDR2 FVKESK. This CDR3 region has 12 residues. The V end lost 3 bases, the J end lost 1 base, and 3 bases lay between the germline ends. CDR3 sequence reads: CASSHPNTEAFF. The CDR3 DNA sequence: TGTGCCAGCAGCCACCCGAACACTGAAGCTTTCTTT.

This clone was recorded only once. The CDR3 region is CASSATSGLMNTEAFF. The CDR3 nucleotides are TGTGCCAGCAGCGCAACGTCAGGGCTTATGAACACTGAAGCTTTCTTT. The chain recombines TRBV7-8 with TRBJ1-1; D is perhaps TRBD1 (5 bases). V lost 5 bases and J lost 0, with 16 bases in between. The V gene's germline CDR1 is SGHVS and CDR2 FQNEAQ. This CDR3 contains 16 residues.

The CDR3 bases are TGTGCCAGCATTCTAGCGGGGGGGCCGAGGACAGATACGCAGTATTTT. Protein sequence: CASILAGGPRTDTQYF. The chain joins TRBV7-8 to TRBJ2-3; TRBD2 matches at 12 bases. V lost 7 bases to trimming and J lost 3 bases; unmatched junction nucleotides: 8. Germline CDR1 reads SGHVS; CDR2 reads FQNEAQ. The CDR3 runs to 16 residues.

The chain has TRBV5-1 and TRBJ1-6, with D perhaps TRBD1 (5 bases). Per the germline V gene, CDR1 is SGHRS and CDR2 is YFSETQ. CDR3 length: 18 amino acids. The V end was cut by 0 bases, the J end by 2 bases, with 15 bases between. For the CDR3, the DNA is TGCGCCAGCAGCTTGGGACAGACGTCAATAGCCTATAATTCACCCCTCCACTTT. It translates to CASSLGQTSIAYNSPLHF.

The chain has TRBV7-2 and TRBJ1-5, with TRBD1 as a possible D gene (5 bases). Germline V gene data show CDR1 as SGHTA and CDR2 as FQGNSA. The CDR3 spans 15 residues. V was trimmed by 0 bases and J by 4 bases, leaving 10 bases between them. The CDR3 region has the DNA TGTGCCAGCAGCTTAGCGGGTGGGGGTAATCAGCCCCAGCATTTT. It translates to CASSLAGGGNQPQHF.

Only a few counts were recorded for this clone. The genes are TRBV12-3 or TRBV12-4 and TRBJ1-2, with TRBD1 matching over 7 bases. CDR3 length: 13 amino acids. J gave up 4 bases and V 2 bases, and 1 base lay outside the gene matches. The CDR3 nucleotides are TGTGCCAGCAGTTTATCAGGGGGCTATGGCTACACCTTC. Its protein product is CASSLSGGYGYTF.

This chain links TRBV7-2 with TRBJ2-5; D perhaps matches TRBD1 (5 bases). The CDR3 sequence is 15 residues long. V was shortened by 5 bases and J by 2 bases, with 15 bases between the two germline ends. The germline CDR1 and CDR2 sequences are SGHTA and FQGNSA. The CDR3 protein is CASSNQWGRQETQYF. CDR3 nucleotides: TGTGCCAGCAGCAATCAGTGGGGCAGACAAGAGACCCAGTACTTC.

V and J are TRBV2 and TRBJ2-6; no clear D gene. The length of the CDR3 is 16 residues. Trimming cost V 2 bases and J 2 bases, with 10 bases left between them. Germline CDR1 SNHLY, CDR2 FYNNEI. The chain's CDR3 is CASSESGLAGANVLTF. DNA of the CDR3: TGTGCCAGCAGTGAAAGTGGCCTTGCTGGGGCCAACGTCCTGACTTTC.

V usage is TRBV5-1 and J usage is TRBJ1-3, with 8 positions matching TRBD1. This CDR3 has 16 amino acids. V shed 2 bases and J 1 base; nucleotides not matched to a gene: 5. Germline loops: CDR1 SGHRS, CDR2 YFSETQ. CDR3 sequence (DNA): TGCGCCAGCAGCTTAGGACAGGGAGGTTCTGGAAACACCATATATTTT. Encoded protein: CASSLGQGGSGNTIYF.

The chain couples TRBV2 to TRBJ2-2; D call uncertain. The CDR3 is made up of 13 amino acids. Germline CDR1 SNHLY, CDR2 FYNNEI. V was cut by 6 bases and J by 0 bases, with 5 bases left in between. The CDR3 DNA sequence: TGTGCCAGCAGGGGGACGAACACCGGGGAGCTGTTTTTT. It is translated as CASRGTNTGELFF.

The chain has TRBV6-5 and TRBJ2-3, with D possibly TRBD2 on 6 matching bases. Trimming stripped 5 bases from V and 6 bases from J, with 9 bases between. The CDR3 loop spans 12 amino acids. The germline V gene has CDR1 MNHEY and CDR2 SVGAGI. CDR3 amino acids: CASSRRGDTQYF. The CDR3 DNA reads TGTGCCAGCAGTCGACGGGGGGATACGCAGTATTTT.

The rearrangement uses TRBV10-3 and TRBJ1-6, with D possibly being TRBD1 (6 bases). V was trimmed by 3 bases and J by 10 bases, leaving 19 bases between them. Germline-derived CDR1 and CDR2 are ENHRY and SYGVKD. This CDR3 is built from 16 residues. The CDR3 DNA follows: TGTGCCATCAGTGAAGAGAGGATCACAGGGAGATCACCCCTCCACTTT. This translates into CAISEERITGRSPLHF.

This chain uses TRBV5-4 with TRBJ2-2; possibly TRBD1 or TRBD2 for D (5 bases each). Trimming stripped 0 bases from V and 5 bases from J, with 8 bases between. Germline values: CDR1 SGHNT, CDR2 YYREEE (reference sequence). The CDR3 consists of 14 residues. The CDR3 loop is CASSLAGRTGELFF. CDR3 coding DNA: TGTGCCAGCAGCTTGGCGGGGCGGACCGGGGAGCTGTTTTTT.